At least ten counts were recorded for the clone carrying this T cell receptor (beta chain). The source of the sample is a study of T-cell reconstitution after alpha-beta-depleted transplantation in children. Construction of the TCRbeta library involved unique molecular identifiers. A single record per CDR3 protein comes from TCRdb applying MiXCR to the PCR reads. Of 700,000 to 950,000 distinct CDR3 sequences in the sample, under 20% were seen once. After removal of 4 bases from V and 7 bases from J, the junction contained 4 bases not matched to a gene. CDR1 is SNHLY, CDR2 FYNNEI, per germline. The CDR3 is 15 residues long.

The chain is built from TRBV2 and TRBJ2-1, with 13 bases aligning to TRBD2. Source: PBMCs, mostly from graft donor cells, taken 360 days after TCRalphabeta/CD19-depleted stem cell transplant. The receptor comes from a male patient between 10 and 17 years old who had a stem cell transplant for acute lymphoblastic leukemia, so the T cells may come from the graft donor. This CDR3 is CASSALAGGPNEQFF. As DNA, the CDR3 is TGTGCCAGCAGTGCACTAGCGGGAGGGCCAAATGAGCAGTTCTTC.